The clone carrying this T cell receptor beta chain was seen once. No antigen is known for it. Its ends do not fully match the called genes, so a read error is possible. The sample carries other DNA sequences with the same CDR3. The method was immunoSEQ multiplex PCR; TCRdb's version includes in-frame clones alone and lacks a portion of them. The sample has roughly 64,000 clones, more than 75% seen once. The nonmyeloablative bone marrow transplants came from related graft donors, with transient mixed chimerism. This sample was taken from a study of Tregs in tolerant kidney transplant recipients. Study results and limitations: For some patients, primers changed over time, blocking nucleotide-level comparison. No direct test of biological reproducibility was done here.

This CDR3 region has 16 residues. CDR1 GTSNPN and CDR2 SVGIG come from the germline V gene (reference sequence). The receptor was isolated from a human patient who received a combined kidney and bone marrow transplant. The T cells may partly be graft donor cells. This chain uses TRBV30 with TRBJ1-6, with D perhaps matching TRBD1 (6 bases). Sequences were derived from CD4+ T cells from blood (PBMCs), sampled 6 months after the transplant. The CDR3 DNA reads as TGTGCCTGGAGTTTAGGGGGTAGCTCCTATAATTCCCCCCTCCACTTT. It translates to CAWSLGGSSYNSPLHF.